This T cell receptor beta chain was captured in a study of cytomegalovirus exposure and HLA in healthy donors. Study information: Tens of millions of unique TCRs from HLA-typed donors made up an early data release.

The primer mix had 60 Vbeta and 13 Jbeta primers. Profiled with immunoSEQ multiplex PCR; TCRdb holds only in-frame clones, not every one. The repertoire holds approximately 160,000 clones, with 70% to 90% as singletons. Concerning this clone itself: The antigen remains unidentified.

Between the trimmed V and J ends, which lost 5 bases and 0 bases, there was a span of 9 bases. The length of the CDR3 is 14 residues. In germline, CDR1 is LNHDA, CDR2 SQIVND (reference sequence). Study observations and caveats: Follow-up analysis seemed to connect common viral pathogens with several of the most significant clusters identified. Cytomegalovirus-associated status was assigned to approximately 160 TCR beta chains. Accurate prediction of most subjects' HLA-A and HLA-B alleles from TCR beta sequences was reported.

The TCR was taken from a woman between 18 and 30 years old in good health and CMV-seronegative. The chain combines TRBV19 with TRBJ2-3, with D unresolved. The sequencing input was PBMCs. The DNA of the CDR3 is TGTGCCAGTAGTTACGGAGAGAGCACAGATACGCAGTATTTT. Encoded protein: CASSYGESTDTQYF.